Following are 17 T cell receptor beta chains from one sample sequenced in a study of T cells in Graves' hyperthyroidism and ophthalmopathy. Amplification targeted TCR beta CDR3 regions from RNA transcripts. The HTBI primer set was used in a first-round RT-PCR of the TCR CDR3. MiXCR, run by TCRdb on the multiplex PCR reads, gives a single entry per CDR3 protein. The data contain about 200,000 distinct CDR3 sequences, roughly a sixth of them singletons. The sequencing input was blood. Receptors originate from a woman aged 45-65 years with Graves' hyperthyroidism.

This clonotype was recorded many times. This chain links TRBV6-1 with TRBJ1-1, with D possibly being TRBD1 (5 bases). The CDR3 spans 13 residues. In germline, CDR1 is MNHNS, CDR2 SASEGT. V gave up 7 bases and J gave up 4 bases, with 13 bases separating them. The CDR3 loop is CASTSGGGTEAFF. CDR3 DNA sequence: TGTGCCAGCACCTCGGGGGGGGGCACTGAAGCTTTCTTT.

This clonotype was observed a handful of times. This chain connects TRBV7-2 to TRBJ2-7; 9 nucleotides match TRBD2. The J segment lost 0 bases and the V segment lost 3 bases, leaving 21 bases of the junction unmatched. The CDR3 spans 21 residues. Germline lookup yields CDR1 SGHTA and CDR2 FQGNSA. CDR3 protein: CASSFKTPERPPGLASYEQYF. The CDR3 DNA is TGTGCCAGCAGCTTTAAAACCCCAGAGAGGCCGCCGGGACTAGCCTCCTACGAGCAGTACTTC.

Notes on this clonotype: A much larger clone differs by one base, so this may be a read error. This chain joins TRBV29-1 and TRBJ2-1; D gene uncertain. The CDR3 has 13 residues. V lost 7 bases and J 5 bases, leaving 15 bases between the germline ends. Germline CDR1 reads SQVTM; CDR2 reads ANQGSEA. In DNA, the CDR3 is TGCAGCGATGGATTCTTGGTTCACAATGAGCAGTTCTTC. This codes for CSDGFLVHNEQFF.

The sample holds many counts of this clonotype. The genes are TRBV27 and TRBJ2-1; the match to TRBD2 covers 9 bases. The CDR3 is 16 amino acids. V gave up 3 bases and J gave up 2 bases; unmatched junction bases: 5. Germline assignment: CDR1 MNHEY and CDR2 SMNVEV (reference sequence). CDR3 DNA: TGTGCCAGCAGTTTCCTAACTAGCGGGCCCTACAATGAGCAGTTCTTC. Translated, it gives CASSFLTSGPYNEQFF.

The sample holds a few counts of this clonotype. The V and J genes are TRBV2 and TRBJ2-5; 10 bases are shared with TRBD2. The germline V gene has CDR1 SNHLY and CDR2 FYNNEI. CDR3 length: 16 amino acids. The V and J ends lost 5 bases and 3 bases, in that order; junction bases with no gene match: 9. The CDR3, as DNA: TGTGCCAGCAGTAAAGGGGCTAGCGGGAGCAAAGAGACCCAGTACTTC. Translating it yields CASSKGASGSKETQYF.

In regard to this clonotype: The conserved phenylalanine or tryptophan normally closing the CDR3 is absent here, so this likely arose from a read error. The J gene is TRBJ1-4, the V gene TRBV28; the D gene is possibly TRBD1 (5 bases). The length of the CDR3 is 15 residues. Trimming took off 3 bases at V and 4 bases at J, with 12 bases between the two ends. Germline values: CDR1 MDHEN, CDR2 SYDVKM. The CDR3 reads CASSFSSGRNEKLFY. CDR3 bases: TGTGCCAGCAGTTTTTCTTCGGGGCGTAATGAAAAACTGTTTTAT.

At least ten counts were recorded for this clonotype. The J gene is TRBJ2-6, the V gene TRBV6-1, with unresolved D. V gave up 3 bases and J gave up 0 bases, with 6 bases separating them. Looked up from germline, CDR1 is MNHNS and CDR2 is SASEGT. This CDR3 is 15 amino acids long. In nucleotides, the CDR3 is TGTGCCAGCAGTGAGTTAGTCTCTGGGGCCAACGTCCTGACTTTC. Encoded protein: CASSELVSGANVLTF.

J is TRBJ1-2 and V is TRBV20-1; 7 nucleotides match TRBD1. The CDR3 contains 13 residues. Trimming at V came to 3 bases and at J to 8 bases, leaving 9 bases not matched to a gene. From germline, CDR1 is DFQATT and CDR2 SNEGSKA (reference sequence). The chain's CDR3 is CSASHRGRGGYTF. Here the CDR3 DNA reads TGCAGTGCTAGTCACAGGGGAAGAGGCGGCTACACCTTC.

V usage is TRBV27 and J usage is TRBJ2-3; 11 bases line up with TRBD2. The CDR3 has 18 amino acids. Germline assignment: CDR1 MNHEY and CDR2 SMNVEV (reference sequence). Trimming took 1 base from V and 0 from J; bases not matched to a gene: 6. The CDR3 DNA sequence: TGTGCCAGCAGTTTATTGTGGTCTAGCGGGAGGAGCACAGATACGCAGTATTTT. Translating it yields CASSLLWSSGRSTDTQYF.

This clonotype was seen only a few times. Here the CDR3 reads CASSQELAGDRFF. Written as DNA, the CDR3 is TGCGCCAGCAGCCAAGAACTAGCGGGAGATCGGTTCTTC. The chain recombines TRBV4-1 with TRBJ2-1; 11 nucleotides line up with TRBD2. The germline CDR1 and CDR2 sequences are MGHRA and YSYEKL. The CDR3 totals 13 residues. The V gene end was trimmed by 0 bases and the J gene end by 15 bases; junction bases not matched to a gene: 4.

This clonotype was seen only a few times. The V gene is TRBV18, the J gene TRBJ2-3, with 9 bases lining up with TRBD1. This CDR3 spans 17 amino acids. Germline V gene data show CDR1 as KGHSH and CDR2 as LQKENI. V was clipped by 3 bases and J by 2 bases; unmatched bases: 9. The DNA of the CDR3 is TGTGCCAGCTCACCTACCGGGACAGGGATATTCACAGATACGCAGTATTTT. This codes for CASSPTGTGIFTDTQYF.

In this sample, this clonotype turned up a few times. The rearrangement joins TRBV4-1 to TRBJ1-2; D possibly corresponds to TRBD1 (6 bases). CDR3 length: 14 amino acids. Trimming pared 4 bases from V and 4 bases from J, leaving 13 bases between. Per the germline V gene, CDR1 is MGHRA and CDR2 is YSYEKL. For the CDR3, the DNA is TGCGCCAGCAGCCGCCCGACAGGATCCTATGGCTACACCTTC. Its translation: CASSRPTGSYGYTF.

This clonotype was counted at least ten times. This chain connects TRBV11-3 to TRBJ1-2, with TRBD1 as a possible D gene (5 bases). With 1 base removed from V and 2 bases from J, the gap between germline ends came to 8 bases. The CDR3 spans 14 residues. Germline V gene sequence: CDR1 SGHNT, CDR2 YENEEA. The CDR3 loop reads CASSLGQINYGYTF. In DNA, the CDR3 is TGTGCCAGCAGCTTAGGACAGATAAACTATGGCTACACCTTC.

In nucleotides, the CDR3 is TGTGCCAGCAGCTCAGAGTCTAGCACAGATACGCAGTATTTT. It specifies CASSSESSTDTQYF. This chain connects TRBV5-8 to TRBJ2-3; D unclear. CDR1 and CDR2 from the germline V gene are SGHTS and YDEGEE. The CDR3 extends over 14 amino acids. Trimming stripped 3 bases from V and 0 bases from J, with 8 bases between.

This clonotype was counted between two and nine times. The V gene is TRBV18, the J gene TRBJ1-5; weak D call: TRBD1 (5 bases). Germline CDR1 reads KGHSH; CDR2 reads LQKENI. Trimming took off 4 bases at V and 4 bases at J, with 17 bases between the two ends. The CDR3 has 16 amino acids. The CDR3 DNA follows: TGTGCCAGCTCACTCGTCAGCACAGGAATTAATCAGCCCCAGCATTTT. Translating it yields CASSLVSTGINQPQHF.

This clonotype was counted at least ten times. The chain employs TRBV10-2 and TRBJ2-5, with D perhaps matching TRBD1 (5 bases). The germline gives CDR1 WSHSY, CDR2 SAAADI. Between the trimmed V and J ends, which lost 6 bases and 5 bases, there was a span of 13 bases. The CDR3 runs to 13 residues. The CDR3 is CASRGGRVETQYF. CDR3 coding DNA: TGCGCCAGCAGGGGCGGCAGGGTTGAGACCCAGTACTTC.

This clonotype was seen many times. The chain recombines TRBV7-3 with TRBJ2-1, with unresolved D. This CDR3 is built from 14 residues. V was trimmed by 5 bases and J by 5 bases, leaving 13 bases between them. The V gene's germline CDR1 is SGHTA and CDR2 FQGTGA. CDR3 sequence reads: CASSENSVNNEQFF. The CDR3 DNA reads as TGTGCCAGCAGCGAAAATTCAGTGAACAATGAGCAGTTCTTC.